These 28 T cell receptor beta chains share one sample of origin, sequenced in a study of T cell changes during pregnancy in multiple sclerosis. Measured with immunoSEQ multiplex PCR; TCRdb has only the in-frame clones, and not every one. Among about 38,000 clones listed, under 95% were seen once. The sample in question was CD4+ T cells from peripheral blood mononuclear cells, obtained in the third trimester of pregnancy. The receptors shown here come from a female donor in good health, enrolled as a control in a pregnancy study.

The chain has TRBV6-5 and TRBJ1-5; no clear D gene. There are 12 residues in the CDR3. V gave up 6 bases and J gave up 5 bases, with 8 bases separating them. Germline V gives CDR1 MNHEY, CDR2 SVGAGI. CDR3 residues: CASRGGDQPQHF. The DNA for the CDR3 is TGTGCCAGCAGAGGAGGAGATCAGCCCCAGCATTTT.

The genes are TRBV5-1 and TRBJ2-5; 9 bases agree with TRBD2. The germline V gene encodes CDR1 SGHRS and CDR2 YFSETQ. The J segment lost 5 bases and the V segment lost 0 bases, leaving 5 bases of the junction unmatched. CDR3 length equals 15 residues. CDR3 nucleotide sequence: TGCGCCAGCAGCTTGGTGATGGCGGGAGGGGAGACCCAGTACTTC. It is translated as CASSLVMAGGETQYF.

This chain joins TRBV11-2 and TRBJ2-2; 8 nucleotides align to TRBD1. CDR1 is SGHAT and CDR2 is FQNNGV in the germline V gene. The CDR3 has 15 amino acids. Losses at the gene ends were 8 bases for V and 1 base for J; bases not matched to a gene: 6. CDR3 protein: CASAPGQGNTGELFF. In nucleotides, the CDR3 is TGTGCCAGCGCTCCCGGACAGGGGAACACCGGGGAGCTGTTTTTT.

The V and J genes are TRBV28 and TRBJ2-3; TRBD1 is a possible D gene (6 bases). CDR3 length equals 15 residues. Trimming removed 2 bases at V and 8 bases at J, with 17 bases between. Germline V gene data show CDR1 as MDHEN and CDR2 as SYDVKM. The chain's CDR3 is CASSLIAGEVGTQYF. The CDR3 DNA follows: TGTGCCAGCAGTTTAATTGCAGGGGAAGTAGGTACGCAGTATTTT.

This chain joins TRBV28 and TRBJ1-1; D gene uncertain. CDR1 MDHEN and CDR2 SYDVKM come from the germline V gene. Trimming left V 3 bases short and J 7 bases short, with 9 bases between. The CDR3 extends over 12 amino acids. For the CDR3, the DNA is TGTGCCAGCAGTTTGCAGCGGCTTGAAGCTTTCTTT. It translates to CASSLQRLEAFF.

The chain recombines TRBV28 with TRBJ1-1; tentative D call: TRBD1 (5 bases). The length of the CDR3 is 14 residues. V was shortened by 3 bases and J by 1 base, with 9 bases between the two germline ends. Germline V gives CDR1 MDHEN, CDR2 SYDVKM. The CDR3 nucleotides read TGTGCCAGCAGTTTGGGGGGGTCGAACACTGAAGCTTTCTTT. Protein: CASSLGGSNTEAFF.

V is TRBV18 and J is TRBJ1-1, with 7 bases matching TRBD1. Losses at the gene ends were 3 bases for V and 2 bases for J; bases not matched to a gene: 6. Germline CDR1 and CDR2: KGHSH and LQKENI. CDR3 length equals 15 residues. The DNA of the CDR3 is TGTGCCAGCTCACCTGCGGGACAGCGCAACACTGAAGCTTTCTTT. Translating gives CASSPAGQRNTEAFF. The full variable domain, in which reference TRBV18 and TRBJ1-1 provide the parts outside the CDR3, is NAGVMQNPRHLVRRRGQEARLRCSPMKGHSHVYWYRQLPEEGLKFMVYLQKENIIDESGMPKERFSAEFPKEGPSILRIQQVVRGDSAAYFCASSPAGQRNTEAFFGQGTRLTVV.

The V call is TRBV11-1, the J call TRBJ1-1, with a possible D match to TRBD1 (6 bases). The V gene lost 4 bases and the J gene lost 1 base, with 16 bases spanning the gap. There are 16 residues in the CDR3. In germline, CDR1 is SGHAT, CDR2 FQDESV (reference sequence). This CDR3 is CASSYGQRPENTEAFF. CDR3 in DNA: TGTGCCAGCAGCTACGGACAGCGCCCAGAGAACACTGAAGCTTTCTTT.

Only one count was recorded for this clone. The chain combines TRBV5-5 with TRBJ2-7; 10 nucleotides agree with TRBD2. CDR1 SGHKS and CDR2 YYEKEE come from the germline V gene (reference sequence). The CDR3 has 14 amino acids. After removal of 3 bases from V and 1 base from J, the junction contained 1 base not matched to a gene. CDR3 amino acids: CASSWTSGSYEQYF. CDR3 nucleotides: TGTGCCAGCAGCTGGACTAGCGGTTCCTACGAGCAGTACTTC.

The chain uses TRBV28 and TRBJ1-5, with a possible D match to TRBD1 (6 bases). In germline, CDR1 is MDHEN, CDR2 SYDVKM. This CDR3 is 15 amino acids long. Trimming took off 6 bases at V and 6 bases at J, with 18 bases between the two ends. CDR3 residues: CASSPAGAGGQPQHF. The CDR3 region has the DNA TGTGCCAGCAGCCCTGCAGGGGCTGGTGGTCAGCCCCAGCATTTT.

The chain couples TRBV2 to TRBJ1-1; no clear D. V was cut by 5 bases and J by 11 bases, with 15 bases left in between. The CDR3 has 12 amino acids. From germline, CDR1 is SNHLY and CDR2 FYNNEI. The CDR3: CASSPLRGGAFF. The CDR3 region has the DNA TGTGCCAGCAGTCCCCTGAGAGGAGGGGCTTTCTTT.

The chain combines TRBV5-1 with TRBJ1-3; weak D call: TRBD1 (6 bases). This CDR3 contains 16 residues. The V gene lost 3 bases and the J gene lost 0 bases, with 13 bases spanning the gap. From germline, CDR1 is SGHRS and CDR2 YFSETQ. The CDR3: CASSSFGGHSGNTIYF. In DNA form, the CDR3 reads TGCGCCAGCAGCTCGTTTGGGGGCCACTCTGGAAACACCATATATTTT.

J is TRBJ1-5 and V is TRBV10-3; tentatively, D is TRBD1 (6 bases). The germline V gene has CDR1 ENHRY and CDR2 SYGVKD. This CDR3 has 17 amino acids. The V end lost 0 bases, the J end lost 3 bases, and 15 bases lay between the germline ends. The CDR3 sequence: CAISESTGTSNNQPQHF. The CDR3 nucleotides are TGTGCCATCAGTGAGTCTACCGGGACATCTAACAATCAGCCCCAGCATTTT.

This chain uses TRBV7-9 with TRBJ2-1; 7 bases are shared with TRBD1. Germline V CDR1 and CDR2: SEHNR, FQNEAQ (reference sequence). Trimming took 5 bases from V and 1 from J; bases not matched to a gene: 14. The CDR3 totals 18 residues. The CDR3 loop is CASSPSGRQGKSYNEQFF. CDR3 nucleotides: TGTGCCAGCAGCCCCAGCGGCCGACAGGGAAAATCCTACAATGAGCAGTTCTTC.

The V gene is TRBV4-1, the J gene TRBJ2-7; no reliable D call. Trimming pared 2 bases from V and 2 bases from J, leaving 13 bases between. There are 15 residues in the CDR3. Germline V gene sequence: CDR1 MGHRA, CDR2 YSYEKL. The CDR3 is CASSQIQTIPYEQYF. The CDR3 DNA is TGCGCCAGCAGCCAAATACAGACAATTCCCTACGAGCAGTACTTC.

The rearrangement joins TRBV6-5 to TRBJ2-7, with a tentative D call TRBD1 (5 bases). The V end lost 8 bases, the J end lost 5 bases, and 10 bases lay between the germline ends. This CDR3 is 11 amino acids long. Per the germline V gene, CDR1 is MNHEY and CDR2 is SVGAGI. In DNA, the CDR3 is TGTGCCAGCCCTATAGGGGACGAGCAGTACTTC. As protein: CASPIGDEQYF.

This chain joins TRBV18 and TRBJ2-7; TRBD1 agrees at 10 bases. This CDR3 has 15 amino acids. Germline lookup yields CDR1 KGHSH and CDR2 LQKENI. Trimming at V came to 3 bases and at J to 4 bases, leaving 6 bases not matched to a gene. CDR3: CASSPRDRGRYEQYF. In nucleotides, the CDR3 is TGTGCCAGCTCACCTAGAGACAGGGGGCGGTACGAGCAGTACTTC.

The chain is built from TRBV28 and TRBJ1-2; TRBD1 might be the D (5 bases). The CDR3 length is 14 residues. Germline V gene sequence: CDR1 MDHEN, CDR2 SYDVKM. V was shortened by 2 bases and J by 4 bases, with 11 bases between the two germline ends. CDR3 coding DNA: TGTGCCAGCAGTTTAGGGGCAGACTCCTATGGCTACACCTTC. This sequence encodes CASSLGADSYGYTF.

The V call is TRBV27, the J call TRBJ2-3; 8 bases are shared with TRBD2. The CDR3 extends over 18 amino acids. Germline V gene lookup returns CDR1 MNHEY and CDR2 SMNVEV (reference sequence). Trimming at V came to 5 bases and at J to 0 bases, leaving 13 bases not matched to a gene. The CDR3 DNA follows: TGTGCCAGCAGTGCCCCCTCGACTAAGCGGGGGAGCACAGATACGCAGTATTTT. It yields the protein CASSAPSTKRGSTDTQYF.

The rearrangement uses TRBV5-1 and TRBJ1-1; D uncertain. The germline CDR1 and CDR2 sequences are SGHRS and YFSETQ. The germline V and J ends were trimmed by 0 bases and 1 base, with 10 bases remaining between them. The CDR3 covers 15 residues. CDR3 bases: TGCGCCAGCAGCTTGGGTGTATTGGCGAACACTGAAGCTTTCTTT. This encodes CASSLGVLANTEAFF.

The V gene is TRBV28, the J gene TRBJ2-7; 9 bases fit TRBD2. Germline CDR1 MDHEN, CDR2 SYDVKM. Losses at the gene ends were 5 bases for V and 3 bases for J; bases not matched to a gene: 5. This CDR3 is 14 amino acids long. In DNA, the CDR3 is TGTGCCAGCAGTAAGGGACTAGCACACTACGAGCAGTACTTC. Translated, it gives CASSKGLAHYEQYF. Drawing the rest from reference TRBV28 and TRBJ2-7, the complete variable domain is DVKVTQSSRYLVKRTGEKVFLECVQDMDHENMFWYRQDPGLGLRLIYFSYDVKMKEKGDIPEGYSVSREKKERFSLILESASTNQTSMYLCASSKGLAHYEQYFGPGTRLTVT.

V is TRBV9 and J is TRBJ2-2; no definite D call. Trimming left V 1 base short and J 2 bases short, with 12 bases between. The CDR3 runs 16 residues. Germline loops: CDR1 SGDLS, CDR2 YYNGEE. CDR3: CASSVQARSNTGELFF. For the CDR3, the DNA is TGTGCCAGCAGCGTACAAGCCCGTTCAAACACCGGGGAGCTGTTTTTT.

This clone was detected only once. V usage is TRBV29-1 and J usage is TRBJ2-3; TRBD2 matches 9 bases. Germline V CDR1 and CDR2: SQVTM, ANQGSEA. The trim removed 8 bases at V and 2 bases at J, leaving 8 bases unmatched. This CDR3 is built from 14 residues. CDR3 nucleotide sequence: TGCAGCATCTTAGCGGGAGCGCTCACAGATACGCAGTATTTT. Its protein product is CSILAGALTDTQYF.

This clone was found once. The chain combines TRBV6-5 with TRBJ2-3; 12 bases match TRBD2. The trim removed 7 bases at V and 6 bases at J, leaving 5 bases unmatched. The CDR3 sequence is 14 residues long. Germline lookup yields CDR1 MNHEY and CDR2 SVGAGI. In nucleotides, the CDR3 is TGTGCCAGCAAAAGACTAGCGGGAGCGGATACGCAGTATTTT. Its protein is CASKRLAGADTQYF.

This clone has a single count. This chain connects TRBV19 to TRBJ2-1, with TRBD2 matching over 9 bases. Germline CDR1 reads LNHDA; CDR2 reads SQIVND (reference sequence). The trim removed 1 base at V and 7 bases at J, leaving 5 bases unmatched. There are 15 residues in the CDR3. Here the CDR3 reads CASSIALLAGNEQFF. The CDR3 DNA reads TGTGCCAGTAGTATAGCCCTCCTAGCGGGGAATGAGCAGTTCTTC.

V and J are TRBV6-5 and TRBJ2-1, with a weak D call TRBD2 (6 bases). The CDR3 is 14 residues long. V was cut by 5 bases and J by 1 base, with 9 bases left in between. The germline V gene has CDR1 MNHEY and CDR2 SVGAGI. The CDR3 protein is CASSPGGSYNEQFF. Written as DNA, the CDR3 is TGTGCCAGCAGTCCCGGGGGTTCCTACAATGAGCAGTTCTTC.

This clone appeared once. The J gene is TRBJ2-1, the V gene TRBV5-3; D possibly corresponds to TRBD2 (6 bases). TRBV5-3 is known as an ORF, though its function is uncertain. The CDR3 is made up of 17 amino acids. The V end was cut by 3 bases, the J end by 4 bases, with 20 bases between. CDR3 in DNA: TGTGCCAGAAGCTCGCAGGGAGCGGGCCTTCCTTACAATGAGCAGTTCTTC. Translating it yields CARSSQGAGLPYNEQFF.

This clone has a single count. This chain links TRBV2 with TRBJ2-2; 9 bases are a match to TRBD2. The CDR3 consists of 15 residues. With V trimmed by 6 bases and J by 7 bases, 9 bases remained unmatched. Germline V gene sequence: CDR1 SNHLY, CDR2 FYNNEI. The chain's CDR3 is CASRPGGGAIGELFF. The CDR3, as DNA: TGTGCCAGCAGACCTGGCGGGGGGGCGATCGGGGAGCTGTTTTTT.